The present T cell receptor (beta chain) was sequenced within a study of T-cell reconstitution after alpha-beta-depleted transplantation in children. General study results and limits: Several hundred expanded graft clones reportedly gave rise to the alpha-beta T cells present about two months after transplant. High day-60 TCRbeta diversity in some patients came from surviving recipient T cells and thymic progenitors. One year after transplant, T-cell counts and diversity came mostly from newly produced T cells.

This clonotype came up a few times. The target antigen is unknown. The germline gives CDR1 LGHDT, CDR2 YNNKEL (reference sequence). V was pared by 2 bases and J by 3 bases, with 16 bases between. The CDR3 is made up of 16 amino acids. Unique molecular identifiers were built into the TCRbeta library. In TCRdb, the PCR reads were re-called with MiXCR into one record per CDR3 protein. The sample holds hundreds of thousands of distinct CDR3 sequences; roughly 14% are singletons and the top ten take roughly 0.77%. This material consisted of PBMCs, taken before TCRalphabeta/CD19-depleted stem cell transplant. V and J are TRBV3-1 and TRBJ1-1; D may be TRBD1 (5 bases). The sequence came from a girl under 10 years old with congenital amegakaryocytic thrombocytopenia, due to receive a stem cell transplant. The CDR3 region has the DNA TGTGCCAGCAGCCAACAACCAACGGGACTCTACACTGAAGCTTTCTTT. Its protein is CASSQQPTGLYTEAFF.